This TCR beta chain was sequenced for a study of shared clonotypes between healthy human individuals. The CDR3 has 16 amino acids. V lost 4 bases, J lost 2 bases, and 18 bases lay in between. In germline, CDR1 is SGHRS, CDR2 YFSETQ. Naive CD45RA+ and memory CD45RA-negative subsets were split from CD4+ cells. Profiling relied on immunoSEQ multiplex PCR, and the TCRdb table lists in-frame clones only, not all of them. The sample holds over 2 million clones, 95% seen once. J is TRBJ1-1 and V is TRBV5-1, with D tentatively TRBD1 (6 bases). Sequenced input: naive CD4+ T cells sorted from blood. The subset: CD45RA+ positively selected. This sequence was found in a man in his late teens or twenties in good health. The CDR3 sequence is CASSPQVMGANTEAFF. CDR3 in DNA: TGCGCCAGCAGCCCCCAGGTGATGGGGGCAAACACTGAAGCTTTCTTT. The whole variable domain, filled in from reference TRBV5-1 and TRBJ1-1, reads KAGVTQTPRYLIKTRGQQVTLSCSPISGHRSVSWYQQTPGQGLQFLFEYFSETQRNKGNFPGRFSGRQFSNSRSEMNVSTLELGDSALYLCASSPQVMGANTEAFFGQGTRLTVV.